This T cell receptor (beta chain) was sequenced during a study of blood T cells in healthy people across ages (dated by TCRdb to the mid-2010s). The study in broad terms: In model experiments, template switching captured about one uniquely barcoded TCR beta cDNA molecule for every two T cells. The donors were split into four age groups: young (average 16 years), middle-aged (around 40), aged (about 56) and long-lived (roughly 80). Donors of different ages were randomly distributed across sequencing lanes to avoid experimental bias. Using deep sequencing normalized with unique cDNA molecular identifiers, the study measured how TCR beta repertoire diversity changes with age. Using the same blood draw, the study looked at two additional independent replicas of 1 million unique cDNA reads for two donors, one aged 18 to 30 and the other aged 80 or older. The full study reports these points: Since profiling was done on bulk unsorted PBMCs, naive and antigen-experienced compartments could not be conclusively compared. Observed TCR beta diversity per million T cells fell roughly linearly with age, and a significant reduction was already apparent by age roughly 40. There was a strong correlation between observed TCR beta diversity and the percentage of naive T cells measured by flow cytometry. Because donor CMV infection status was unknown, age-related changes in expanded clonotypes were potentially confounded. Compared with the aged group, the long-lived group had more naive CD4+ T cells, fewer expanded clones and increased TCR diversity, suggesting age selection. Estimates of total diversity based on one million sequenced T cells were regarded as lower bounds and as underestimates.

This clonotype has just a few counts. The antigen it recognizes is unknown. Qualities for individual bases were not recorded, and no much larger clone is one base off. The cysteine opens and the phenylalanine closes a CDR3 of 15 amino acids. The entry retains the CDR3 DNA only, 45 bases that are in frame from base 1. Deletion took 8 bases off V and 7 bases off J, with a span of 21 bases between the germline ends. From a lookup of the germline V gene (reference sequence), CDR1 and CDR2 are MNHEY and SMNVEV. The library was produced with 5' RACE. Sequencer: Illumina HiSeq 2500. The second PCR ran for roughly 7 to 11 cycles and used a J-beta primer mix along with a sample-barcoded 5' primer. Each TCR beta cDNA molecule received a unique molecular identifier from a template-switch 5' adaptor carrying 12 random nucleotides. At least 3 million CDR3-containing paired-end reads were obtained from each sample. The Mint cDNA synthesis kit, primed by a TRBC-specific oligonucleotide, was used to synthesize first-strand cDNA from all RNA. Following uracil-DNA glycosylase treatment, a first 18-cycle PCR with universal primers M1SS and BC2_uni_R was performed on all cDNA. Turning to the authors' computational methods: For normalization, 1 million high-quality reads were randomly selected from each sample, with every read carrying a distinct molecular identifier. Instead of being binned into consensus sequences, reads with shared molecular identifiers were discarded. MiTCR, run with a Q25 quality threshold and the strictest error-elimination algorithm, handled CDR3 identification, clonotype clustering and error correction. Lower-bound total TCR beta diversity was estimated with a nonparametric unseen species model using Euler transformation. TCRdb reprocessed the public reads (quality trimming at Q25 with fastp, clone calling with MiXCR) and kept in-frame beta chains. Records with the same CDR3 protein are collapsed into one entry carrying the most frequent genes and DNA. It is TCRdb's table, rather than the study itself, that gives the V and J calls and clone size. The sample includes about a million distinct CDR3 sequences, with 51% observed a single time. Jointly, the top ten make up about 21% of the sample.

Donors were a few dozen systemically healthy Caucasian individuals from Russia aged roughly 6 to 95 years. Each donor gave approximately 9.3 milliliters of peripheral blood, collected into EDTA-treated Vacutainer tubes. Ficoll-Paque density-gradient centrifugation was used to isolate PBMCs, with at least 6.5 million per sample. Total RNA, at least 5.5 micrograms per sample, was extracted from PBMCs with Trizol reagent. For every donor, an aliquot of PBMCs went through flow cytometry to measure the percentages of naive CD45RAhigh/CD27high T cells. This sequence was found in a woman in her sixties or seventies in good health. The V gene is TRBV27 and the J gene is TRBJ2-1, and perhaps TRBD2 as D gene, on 6 matching bases. The specimen was blood. The DNA sequence is as follows: TGTGCCAGCTGGGGAATACACCGCGCGGGGAATGAGCAGTTCTTC. This codes for CASWGIHRAGNEQFF.